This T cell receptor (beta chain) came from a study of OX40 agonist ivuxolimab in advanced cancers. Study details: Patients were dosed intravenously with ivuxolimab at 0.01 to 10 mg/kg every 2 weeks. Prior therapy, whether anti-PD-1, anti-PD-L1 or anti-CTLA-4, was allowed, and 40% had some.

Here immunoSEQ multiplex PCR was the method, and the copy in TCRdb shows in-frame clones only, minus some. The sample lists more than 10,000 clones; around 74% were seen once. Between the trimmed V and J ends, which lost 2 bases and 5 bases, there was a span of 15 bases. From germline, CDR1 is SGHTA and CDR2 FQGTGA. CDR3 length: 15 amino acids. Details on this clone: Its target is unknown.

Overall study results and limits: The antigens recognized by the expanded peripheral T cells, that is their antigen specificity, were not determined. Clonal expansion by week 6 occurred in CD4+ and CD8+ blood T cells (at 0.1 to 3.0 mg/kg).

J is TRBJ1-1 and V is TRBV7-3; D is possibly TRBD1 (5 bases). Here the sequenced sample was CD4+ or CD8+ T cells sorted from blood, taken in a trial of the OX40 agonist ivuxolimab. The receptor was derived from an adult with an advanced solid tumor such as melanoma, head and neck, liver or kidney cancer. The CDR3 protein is CASSLDGGRGTEAFF. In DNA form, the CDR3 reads TGTGCCAGCAGCTTAGATGGAGGGAGGGGTACTGAAGCTTTCTTT.